One TCR beta chain is described in this entry. This receptor's antigen is unknown. A read error may account for a junction end that differs from germline. The cohort comprised some 730 healthy bone marrow donors. At the time of sampling, all cohort members were nominally healthy, though unrecorded immune exposures were likely present. The donor was CMV seropositive and belonged to the group of 250 to 300 seropositive cohort members. Every donor gave a peripheral blood sample, and the peripheral blood mononuclear cells from that sample were used for TCR beta sequencing. Genomic DNA was extracted from the blood cell samples with the Qiagen DNeasy Blood Extraction Kit. Library preparation was by the immunoSEQ multiplex PCR assay. For the multiplex PCR, a mixture combining 60 forward primers for TCR Vbeta segments and 13 reverse primers for TCR Jbeta segments was used. A multiplex PCR assay on genomic DNA amplified the CDR3 region of rearranged TCR beta genes. The amplified TCR beta libraries were sequenced on the Illumina HiSeq System as 87-base-pair reads. The study's own analysis went as follows. A later analysis counted some 74 million unique TCR beta chains across the roughly 700 repertoires, and 9 million to 14 million of these chains were shared by at least two donors. Raw reads were error-corrected and collapsed into unique sequences with a nearest-neighbor algorithm that merged closely related sequences to remove PCR and sequencing errors. V, D and J gene segments were assigned by aligning CDR3 sequences to IMGT reference sequences. For a sequence to be retained, a match of at least six nucleotides was required to both a V gene segment and a J gene segment. Rearrangements were classified as productive when the CDR3 lacked stop codons and remained in frame with V and J, and all other rearrangements were classified as non-productive. CDR3 was defined by IMGT convention, running from the second conserved V-encoded cysteine to the conserved J-encoded phenylalanine. In an earlier analysis of around 640 of the donors, sequences lacking an unambiguous match to a single V gene segment were excluded. In an earlier analysis of several hundred of the donors, a V segment was called functional when productive rearrangements were above 56.7%, and segregating when the standard deviation between donors exceeded 5%. A statistical classification framework was built to diagnose cytomegalovirus status from the catalog of TCR beta chain sequences. A later analysis assigned V and J genes by comparing TCR nucleotide sequences with IMGT/GENE-DB human TR gene sequences. Using the TCRdist pipeline, a later analysis assigned CDR3 sequences along with most-parsimonious VDJ recombination scenarios. In a later analysis, every TCR beta chain was defined by the combination of its CDR3 amino acid sequence and its V-gene family, and reads without a unique V-gene family were dropped. As a way to deal with suspected cross-contamination and a sequencing artifact, a later analysis dropped more than 500 nucleotide sequences that were highly shared and had low generation probability. For each public chain, a later analysis derived a clonal expansion index from normalized ranks of inferred template counts within each repertoire. A later analysis computed generation probabilities with a VDJ recombination model fitted to out-of-frame rearrangements, and checked the results against IGoR. A later analysis scored TCR-TCR, TCR-HLA and TCR-CMV co-occurrence with hypergeometric tests, applying a repertoire-size bias correction to TCR pairs. To estimate false discovery rates, a later analysis permuted the HLA or CMV assignments 20 times. In a later analysis, co-occurring TCRs were grouped using DBSCAN, and TCRdist sequence similarity was added for clustering within HLA-allele-positive subsets. Repertoires with fewer than 30,000 or more than 120,000 public chains, plus five repertoires with anomalous nucleotide sharing, were excluded from co-occurrence clustering. What TCRdb holds here is the immuneACCESS table cut down to in-frame rearrangements. Part of the clones is not present; checked against another copy, under half of the missing clones reflect an unresolved V gene, and the others are unexplained. V, J and clone size are those of that table, while D and trimming were read from the DNA. The sample data list 120,000 to 150,000 clones, and 78% of these were observed just once. The ten top clones hold 2.5% to 3.5% of the sample.

Looking up the germline V gene (reference sequence) yields CDR1 SEHNR and CDR2 FQNEAQ. Including the terminal cysteine and phenylalanine, the CDR3 comprises 15 residues. Only CDR3 DNA is held: 45 bases, read in frame from base 1. This sample is drawn from a study of cytomegalovirus exposure and HLA in healthy donors listed by TCRdb under 2017. With respect to the entire study: An earlier analysis of some 500 of the donors reported approximately 290 Gb of sequence data and roughly 100 million unique TCR beta sequences from about 180 million T cells. Roughly 320 gigabases of sequencing data and 70 million to 95 million unique TCR sequences made up an early release that covered nearly 650 HLA-typed donors. High-throughput TCR immunosequencing, statistical association of individual TCRs with disease status, and machine learning were combined to predict cytomegalovirus infection status. To study patterns of TCR occurrence, a later analysis re-analyzed previously published TCR beta repertoires from around 660 donors and added high-resolution HLA genotyping. Among almost 400 genotyped donors of the cohort, an average of about 240,000 unique TCR beta nucleotide sequences were sequenced per donor, roughly 20% of them non-productive. The study aimed to test whether signatures of past pathogen exposure could be identified by cataloging public T cell receptors. Genome-wide SNP genotypes for about 55% of the roughly 670 donors were used in a later genetic analysis, which treated that subset as a discovery cohort. The T cell repertoires of about 700 subjects were profiled by immunosequencing and related to cytomegalovirus serostatus. An earlier analysis of some 500 of the donors used high-throughput TCR beta sequencing to judge whether each TCR beta V gene segment behaved as functional or pseudogenic. Every repertoire in the discovery cohort had been generated on one and the same sequencing platform. Typing coverage differed by locus: A, B, C, DRB1 and DQB1 were typed in about 629-630 donors, DQA1 in about 550, DPA1 in some 570, and DPB1 in approximately 450. Both class I and class II loci were covered by HLA typing, at four-digit resolution. Besides the first cohort of around 670 subjects, a separate validation cohort made up of 120 or so different subjects was used. Donor age, sex, ethnicity and CMV serostatus were collected together with the repertoire data. The genetic ancestry cluster associated with self-reported Caucasian donors included around four fifths of the 398 genotyped donors. Because of strong linkage in the cohort, roughly five DR-DQ haplotypes were treated as single units for association and clustering. In the later analysis, no new phenotypic data were used to find candidate immune exposures; instead, reliance was placed on TCR beta sequences and their occurrence across donors. General conclusions and limits of the study: Specific HLA alleles were associated with 15,000 to 20,000 TCR beta sequences at a false discovery rate of 0.05 in a later analysis. Correlated functional status among segregating V segments might be attributable to linkage disequilibrium, but an unknown experimental factor could not be ruled out. Some IMGT-functional V segments, including TRBV6-2 and TRBV6-3, could not be told apart with the 87-base-pair reads, so those segments were excluded. Because HLA typing was unavailable for some donors at each locus, only the typed subset was used in association tests. An association between a missense DCLRE1C variant and V-gene and J-gene trimming of TCR beta chains was found in a later genetic analysis and replicated in an independent cohort. A later analysis found that most CMV-associated TCR beta chains appeared HLA-restricted, with HLA associations seemingly driven largely by CMV exposure. In a later analysis, the rate of TCR association differed among HLA loci, with DRB1 alleles having the most associated TCRs and HLA-C alleles having the fewest. Immune exposure information for the cohort was limited to CMV serostatus. Cytomegalovirus status was reported to be diagnosed by the classifier with high specificity and sensitivity in both the original and validation cohorts. A total of 150 or so TCR beta chains were listed by the study as associated with cytomegalovirus. This cohort had only TCR beta chains sequenced, and the lack of alpha or paired-chain data limited which features could be detected. Most TCR sequences were seen in very few donors, while some public TCRs were found in many individuals. In a later analysis, several top co-occurrence clusters were reported to appear linked to parvovirus B19, influenza, CMV and Epstein-Barr virus. A cluster of highly shared sequence variants was judged likely to represent a technical artifact of the sequencing pipeline. The earlier analysis of approximately 560 of the donors excluded approximately 15 rarely observed V segments, including chromosome 9 orphons, because counts were too low. A later analysis found that HLA-associated TCR beta chains were more clonally expanded and had lower generation probabilities than equally common non-associated chains. According to a later genetic analysis, donors in an Asian-associated ancestry cluster had fewer N-insertions in productive TCRs than the approximately 630-donor mean. A further reported finding was that TCR beta sequences accurately predicted the HLA-A and HLA-B alleles for most subjects in the first cohort. The authors suggested that the approach could potentially be generalized to other disease states and immunological phenotypes. In vitro tests confirmed that three of the cytomegalovirus-associated TCR beta chains recognize cytomegalovirus antigens. Assigning TCR associations to individual alleles was difficult when HLA alleles, especially DR and DQ, strongly co-occurred. Roughly uniform sequencing depth across donors was assumed in presence/absence analyses, although this assumption may not hold. Broadly in line with IMGT annotations, most TCR beta V segments showed up in productive rearrangements about 87% or about 30% of the time in an earlier analysis of 587 of the donors.

The TCR comes from a man between 35 and 55 years old in good health and CMV-seropositive. The chain was built from TRBV7-9 and TRBJ1-2, with 7 bases in between that match TRBD1. Material: PBMCs. The CDR3 protein sequence reads: CSSSASSTGIYGYTF. The sequence in DNA is TGTTCCAGCAGCGCTTCCTCGACAGGGATTTATGGCTACACCTTC.